The clone carrying this T cell receptor (beta chain) was counted only a few times. Its antigen is as yet unknown. Sequenced by immunoSEQ multiplex PCR; TCRdb stores in-frame clones only, minus some. The repertoire consists of around 99,000 clones, with 90% occurring once and the leading ten covering 0.15% to 0.2%. These data originate in a study of OX40 agonist ivuxolimab in advanced cancers. Study-level background: An anti-OX40 (CD134) antibody with agonistic activity, ivuxolimab, was administered to patients. Study observations and caveats: There were, on average, more expanded clones in CD8+ T cells than in CD4+. Some patients without response likewise showed low normalized clonal expansion. At 0.1 to 3.0 mg/kg and by week 6, CD4+ and CD8+ T cells in the blood had expanded clonally.

The sequences come from CD4+ or CD8+ T cells sorted from blood, collected in a trial of the OX40 agonist ivuxolimab. The receptor comes from an adult with an advanced solid tumor such as melanoma, head and neck, liver or kidney cancer.

In DNA form, the CDR3 reads TGTGCCAGCAAACCCGGGACAGGGGACACCGGGGAGCTGTTTTTT. It yields the protein CASKPGTGDTGELFF. V usage is TRBV6-9 and J usage is TRBJ2-2, with TRBD1 matching over 10 bases. This CDR3 is built from 15 residues. Germline V gene lookup returns CDR1 MNHGY and CDR2 SVAAGI. Trimming took 7 bases from V and 3 from J; bases not matched to a gene: 5.